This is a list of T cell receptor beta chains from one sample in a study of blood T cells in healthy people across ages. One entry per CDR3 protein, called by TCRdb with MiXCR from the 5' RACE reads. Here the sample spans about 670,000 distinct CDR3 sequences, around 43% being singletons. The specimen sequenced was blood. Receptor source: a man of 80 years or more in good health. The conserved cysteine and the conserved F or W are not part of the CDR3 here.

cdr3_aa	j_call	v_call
ASGERERDGDQPQH	TRBJ1-5	TRBV28
ASSQGGSLRNRDTQY	TRBJ2-3	TRBV28
ASSSLGQELYEQY	TRBJ2-7	TRBV6-2/TRBV6-3
ASSFDRTGTRNEKLF	TRBJ1-4	TRBV12-3/TRBV12-4
ASSLEQVTYEQY	TRBJ2-7	TRBV7-2
ASSRTSAGAYEQY	TRBJ2-7	TRBV7-2
SARGAGGTYEQY	TRBJ2-7	TRBV20-1
ASSFGYTDTQY	TRBJ2-3	TRBV12-3/TRBV12-4
SAGGSYEQY	TRBJ2-7	TRBV20-1
ASSLSSGPTYEQY	-	TRBV5-1
ASTPTGDEQY	TRBJ2-7	TRBV7-9
ASSPSGYGETQY	TRBJ2-5	TRBV6-1
ASVYRGTEQY	TRBJ2-7	TRBV28
SVGTGGRETQY	TRBJ2-5	TRBV29-1
SARDGAGMGETQY	TRBJ2-5	TRBV20-1
ASSPGVEDTQY	TRBJ2-3	TRBV18
ATSARWEPSYNEQF	TRBJ2-1	TRBV24-1
ASSTHGVGTGELF	TRBJ2-2	TRBV6-2/TRBV6-3
ASSQDPSSGRTQY	TRBJ2-5	TRBV14
SRRTGEQY	TRBJ2-7	TRBV29-1
ASSLANSGELF	TRBJ2-2	TRBV7-2
ASTSHIGLGSGANVLT	TRBJ2-6	TRBV6-2/TRBV6-3
ASSYESGSGVSYNEQY	-	TRBV6-2/TRBV6-3
ASSVGGWGNQPQH	TRBJ1-5	TRBV9
ASSLSGVVEQF	TRBJ2-1	TRBV5-1
ASSYGREDGYT	TRBJ1-2	TRBV18
SAREQAGYRETQY	TRBJ2-5	TRBV20-1
ASSRAGEQF	TRBJ2-1	TRBV13